This T cell receptor (beta chain) was identified during a study of PD-L1 blockade in urothelial cancer. Turning to the study itself: A median around 140,000 T cells were found in blood samples.

The repertoire was sequenced with immunoSEQ multiplex PCR; TCRdb's copy has only in-frame clones and lacks some. Counted here are tens of thousands of clones, about 76% occurring once; the ten biggest clones make up around 3.2%. Time point meaning: pretreatment peripheral blood. V shed 7 bases and J shed 6 bases, with 12 bases lying between them. The CDR3 extends over 13 amino acids. CDR1 and CDR2 from the germline V gene are MDHEN and SYDVKM. The receptor was isolated from a man between 65 and 79 years old with urothelial cancer. The rearrangement links TRBV28 to TRBJ2-2, with unresolved D. Sequenced here: PBMCs, sampled around atezolizumab (anti-PD-L1) treatment. The CDR3 region is CASIISGAGELFF. Written as DNA, the CDR3 is TGTGCCAGCATCATATCAGGCGCCGGGGAGCTGTTTTTT. The full variable domain, completed using reference TRBV28 and TRBJ2-2, is DVKVTQSSRYLVKRTGEKVFLECVQDMDHENMFWYRQDPGLGLRLIYFSYDVKMKEKGDIPEGYSVSREKKERFSLILESASTNQTSMYLCASIISGAGELFFGEGSRLTVL.